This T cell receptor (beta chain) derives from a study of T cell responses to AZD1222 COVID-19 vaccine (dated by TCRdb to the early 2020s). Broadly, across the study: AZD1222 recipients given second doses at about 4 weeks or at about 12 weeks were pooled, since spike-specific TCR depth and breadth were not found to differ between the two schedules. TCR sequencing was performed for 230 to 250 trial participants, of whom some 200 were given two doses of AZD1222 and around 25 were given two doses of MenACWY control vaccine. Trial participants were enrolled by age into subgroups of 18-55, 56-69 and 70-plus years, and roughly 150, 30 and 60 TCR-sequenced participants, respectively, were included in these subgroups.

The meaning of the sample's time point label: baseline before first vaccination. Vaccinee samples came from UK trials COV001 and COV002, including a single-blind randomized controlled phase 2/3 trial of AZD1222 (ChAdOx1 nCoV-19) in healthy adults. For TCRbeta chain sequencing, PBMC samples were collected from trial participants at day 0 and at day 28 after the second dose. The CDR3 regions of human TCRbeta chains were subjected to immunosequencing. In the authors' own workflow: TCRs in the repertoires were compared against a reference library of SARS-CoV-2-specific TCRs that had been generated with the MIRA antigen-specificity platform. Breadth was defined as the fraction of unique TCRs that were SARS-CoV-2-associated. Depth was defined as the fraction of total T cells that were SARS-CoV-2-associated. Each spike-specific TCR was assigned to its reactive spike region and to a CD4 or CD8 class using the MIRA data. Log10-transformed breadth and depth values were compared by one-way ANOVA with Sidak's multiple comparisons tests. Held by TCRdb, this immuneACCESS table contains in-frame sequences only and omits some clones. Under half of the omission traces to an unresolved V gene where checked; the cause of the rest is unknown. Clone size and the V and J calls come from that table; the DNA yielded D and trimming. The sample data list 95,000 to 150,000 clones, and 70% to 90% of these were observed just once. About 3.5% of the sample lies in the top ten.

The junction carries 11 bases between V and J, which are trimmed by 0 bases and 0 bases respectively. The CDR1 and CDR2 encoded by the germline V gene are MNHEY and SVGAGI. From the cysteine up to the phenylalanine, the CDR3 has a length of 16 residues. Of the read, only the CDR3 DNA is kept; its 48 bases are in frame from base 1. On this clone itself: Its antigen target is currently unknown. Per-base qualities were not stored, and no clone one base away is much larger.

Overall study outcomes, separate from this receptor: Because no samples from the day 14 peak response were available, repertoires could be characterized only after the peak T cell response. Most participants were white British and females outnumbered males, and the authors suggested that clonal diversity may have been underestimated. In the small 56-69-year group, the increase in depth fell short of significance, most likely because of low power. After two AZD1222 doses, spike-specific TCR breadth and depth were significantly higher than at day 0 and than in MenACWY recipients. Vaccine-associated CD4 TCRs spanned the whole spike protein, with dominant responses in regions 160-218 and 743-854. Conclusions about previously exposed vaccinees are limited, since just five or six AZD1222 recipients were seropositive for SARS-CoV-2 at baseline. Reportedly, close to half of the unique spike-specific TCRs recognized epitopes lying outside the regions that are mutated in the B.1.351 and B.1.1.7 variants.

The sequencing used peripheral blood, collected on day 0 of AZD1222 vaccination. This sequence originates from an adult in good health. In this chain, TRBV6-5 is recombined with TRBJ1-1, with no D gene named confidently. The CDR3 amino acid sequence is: CASSYSGRRVNTEAFF. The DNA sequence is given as TGTGCCAGCAGTTACTCGGGCAGAAGGGTGAACACTGAAGCTTTCTTT.